A selection of T cell receptor beta chains follows, all from one sample in a study of long-term antiretroviral therapy in people with HIV. Profiled with immunoSEQ multiplex PCR; TCRdb holds only in-frame clones, not every one. The top ten hold roughly 3.6% of the sample, which has about 39,000 clones, around nine tenths seen once. This specimen was unsorted PBMCs, taken just before starting antiretroviral therapy. These receptor sequences come from a woman under 30 with HIV. Each CDR3 is given with its conserved first and last residue. The order of the fields is D gene, J gene, clone size, V gene, CDR3 protein, CDR3 DNA. D genes are given only for firm matches. Clone size is stated in some rows and not others, as once, few, many or a class when expanded.

- TRBJ1-5 - TRBV6-5 CASSYSRSNQPQHF TGTGCCAGCAGTTACTCCAGGAGCAATCAGCCCCAGCATTTT
TRBD2 TRBJ2-2 - TRBV19 CATLAGEMGGELFF TGTGCCACCCTAGCGGGAGAGATGGGCGGGGAGCTGTTTTTT
- TRBJ1-2 few TRBV27 CASSLYVAGLNGYTF TGTGCCAGCAGTTTATATGTCGCTGGGCTTAATGGCTACACCTTC
- TRBJ2-2 - TRBV7-7 CASSSSSKIGTGELFF TGTGCTAGCAGCTCGTCTAGCAAGATTGGCACCGGGGAGCTGTTTTTT
- TRBJ1-2 - TRBV10-3 CAISDQGEGQRLKGGYGYTF TGTGCCATCAGTGATCAAGGAGAAGGACAGCGTCTTAAAGGGGGCTATGGCTACACCTTC
TRBD1 TRBJ2-7 few TRBV18 CASRTGGFYEQYF TGTGCCAGCCGAACAGGGGGCTTCTACGAGCAGTACTTC
TRBD1 TRBJ1-2 - TRBV4-3 CASSQVGDRVYGYTF TGCGCCAGCAGCCAAGTAGGGGACAGGGTCTATGGCTACACCTTC
TRBD2 TRBJ2-1 - TRBV19 CASSKGLAGAHGEQFF TGTGCCAGTAGTAAGGGACTAGCGGGAGCCCACGGTGAGCAGTTCTTC
- TRBJ1-1 - TRBV7-9 CASSRRTDEAFF TGTGCCAGCAGCCGACGGACTGATGAAGCTTTCTTT
- TRBJ1-2 - TRBV28 CASRGAGYTF TGTGCCAGCAGGGGGGCCGGCTACACCTTC
- TRBJ2-7 - TRBV6-4 CASSDSVAGTYEQYF TGTGCCAGCAGTGACTCAGTTGCAGGAACCTACGAGCAGTACTTC
TRBD1 TRBJ1-1 - TRBV7-8 CASSSRGGEAFF TGTGCCAGCAGCTCCAGGGGGGGTGAAGCTTTCTTT
TRBD1 TRBJ2-7 - TRBV10-1 CASSGHRDRDEQYF TGCGCCAGCAGTGGCCACCGGGACAGGGACGAGCAGTACTTC
- TRBJ1-6 - TRBV15 CATSRPGYNSPLHF TGTGCCACCAGCAGACCGGGTTATAATTCACCCCTCCACTTT